The 9 T cell receptor beta chains given below trace back to one sample, sequenced in a study of Ad26.COV2.S vaccination and SARS-CoV-2 variants. Treatment reported: 15 to 20 received Ad26.COV2.S at low or high dose, single or two shots; 5 received placebo; per-sample allocation not given. Sample collection was performed on day 63 after the first vaccine or placebo injection. Sequencing was performed with immunoSEQ multiplex PCR; in TCRdb, only in-frame clones are kept and a portion is missing. In the table there are 400,000 to 450,000 clones, 90% of which are singletons. The material was peripheral blood, obtained in a trial of Ad26.COV2.S vaccine versus placebo. Source of these receptors: a person between 18 and 60 years old who received the Ad26.COV2.S COVID-19 vaccine or a placebo.

Comment on this clone: Other DNA sequences from this sample encode an identical CDR3 as well. J is TRBJ2-1 and V is TRBV5-1; D could derive from TRBD1 or TRBD2 (5 bases each). The CDR3 totals 15 residues. Germline V lookup: CDR1 SGHRS, CDR2 YFSETQ. V lost 2 bases and J 0 bases, leaving 9 bases between the germline ends. The CDR3 is CASSFSGSSYNEQFF. CDR3 DNA: TGCGCCAGCAGCTTTTCAGGGAGCTCCTACAATGAGCAGTTCTTC. The full variable domain, rest sourced from reference TRBV5-1 and TRBJ2-1, is KAGVTQTPRYLIKTRGQQVTLSCSPISGHRSVSWYQQTPGQGLQFLFEYFSETQRNKGNFPGRFSGRQFSNSRSEMNVSTLELGDSALYLCASSFSGSSYNEQFFGPGTRLTVL.

V and J are TRBV6-2 or TRBV6-3 and TRBJ2-3; D is unresolved. V was trimmed by 6 bases and J by 0 bases, leaving 16 bases between them. CDR1 MNHEY and CDR2 SVGEGT come from the germline V gene. The CDR3 runs to 16 residues. CDR3 residues: CASSRPFSTSTDTQYF. The CDR3 coding sequence is TGTGCCAGCAGCCGACCCTTCTCGACTAGCACAGATACGCAGTATTTT.

This clone was detected only once. The chain has TRBV11-3 and TRBJ1-2, with 8 bases fitting TRBD1. V lost 5 bases, J lost 6 bases, and 5 bases stayed unmatched. The germline gives CDR1 SGHNT, CDR2 YENEEA. CDR3 length: 13 amino acids. The CDR3 DNA follows: TGTGCCAGCAGCCCGGACAGGGTGGATGGCTACACCTTC. This gives the protein CASSPDRVDGYTF.

The genes are TRBV18 and TRBJ2-3; 8 nucleotides agree with TRBD1. Losses at the gene ends were 6 bases for V and 6 bases for J; bases not matched to a gene: 8. The CDR3 extends over 14 amino acids. Germline CDR1 reads KGHSH; CDR2 reads LQKENI. CDR3 sequence reads: CASSPTGGRDTQYF. The CDR3 DNA sequence: TGTGCCAGCTCGCCCACAGGGGGTCGGGATACGCAGTATTTT.

The chain joins TRBV15 to TRBJ2-5, with D perhaps matching TRBD1 (5 bases). Between the trimmed V and J ends, which lost 1 base and 9 bases, there was a span of 9 bases. This CDR3 has 12 amino acids. Germline V lookup: CDR1 LNHNV, CDR2 YYDKDF (reference sequence). CDR3 nucleotide sequence: TGTGCCACCAGCAGAGCTGAAGGGGCCCAGTACTTC. It specifies CATSRAEGAQYF. Together with reference TRBV15 and TRBJ2-5, the CDR3 gives the full variable domain: DAMVIQNPRYQVTQFGKPVTLSCSQTLNHNVMYWYQQKSSQAPKLLFHYYDKDFNNEADTPDNFQSRRPNTSFCFLDIRSPGLGDTAMYLCATSRAEGAQYFGPGTRLLVL.

V usage is TRBV24-1 and J usage is TRBJ2-3; possibly TRBD1 for D (6 bases). CDR1 is KGHDR, CDR2 SFDVKD, per germline. The length of the CDR3 is 14 residues. V lost 4 bases and J lost 1, with 8 bases in between. The CDR3 sequence: CATSETGGTDTQYF. The CDR3 DNA reads as TGTGCCACCAGTGAGACAGGAGGCACAGATACGCAGTATTTT.

The genes are TRBV29-1 and TRBJ2-2; D remains unclear. Germline lookup yields CDR1 SQVTM and CDR2 ANQGSEA. V lost 5 bases and J lost 0, with 7 bases in between. The CDR3 is 13 amino acids. The CDR3 nucleotides are TGCAGCGTTCTCAGCGCGAACACCGGGGAGCTGTTTTTT. It yields the protein CSVLSANTGELFF.

The chain carries TRBV7-9 and TRBJ2-2; a possible D gene is TRBD2 (5 bases). The germline gives CDR1 SEHNR, CDR2 FQNEAQ (reference sequence). The length of the CDR3 is 15 residues. V lost 5 bases and J lost 0, with 10 bases in between. The CDR3 spells CASSHSLANTGELFF. The DNA of the CDR3 is TGTGCCAGCAGCCATTCACTAGCGAACACCGGGGAGCTGTTTTTT.

V is TRBV5-1 and J is TRBJ2-1; the match to TRBD2 covers 7 bases. Germline-derived CDR1 and CDR2 are SGHRS and YFSETQ. The CDR3 is made up of 14 amino acids. With V trimmed by 3 bases and J by 7 bases, 7 bases remained unmatched. The CDR3 region has the DNA TGCGCCAGCAGCTCCCCGGGACTACGGAATGAGCAGTTCTTC. The encoded protein is CASSSPGLRNEQFF.